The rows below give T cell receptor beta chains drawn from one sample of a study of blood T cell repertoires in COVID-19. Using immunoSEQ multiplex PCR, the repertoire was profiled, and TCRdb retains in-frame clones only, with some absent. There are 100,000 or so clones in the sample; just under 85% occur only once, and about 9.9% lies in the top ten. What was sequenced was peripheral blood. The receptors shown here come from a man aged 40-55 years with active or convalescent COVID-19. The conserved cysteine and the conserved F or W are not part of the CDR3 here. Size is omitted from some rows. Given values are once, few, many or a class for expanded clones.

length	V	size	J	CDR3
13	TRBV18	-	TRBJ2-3	ASSLSHQNTDTQY
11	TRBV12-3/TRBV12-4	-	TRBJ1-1	ASSLGGGTEAF
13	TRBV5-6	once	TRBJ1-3	ASSLAAGHRNTIY
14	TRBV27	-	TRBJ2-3	ASSLLDRLSTDTQY
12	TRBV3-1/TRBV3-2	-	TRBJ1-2	ASSPDRGEYGYT
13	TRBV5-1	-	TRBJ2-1	ASSAGLAFYNEQF
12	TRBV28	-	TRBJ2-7	ASRPGQGANEQY
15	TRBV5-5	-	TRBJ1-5	ASSLHPGTGSNQPQH
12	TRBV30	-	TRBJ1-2	AWRGPGLPYGYT
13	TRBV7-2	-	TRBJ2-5	ASSVSSGNQETQY
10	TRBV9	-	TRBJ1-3	ASSPISNTIY
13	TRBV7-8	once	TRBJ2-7	ASSSTSGGSYEQY